This TCR beta chain appears in the sequencing data of a study of shared clonotypes between healthy human individuals. Profiling relied on immunoSEQ multiplex PCR, and the TCRdb table lists in-frame clones only, not all of them. The sample gives over a million clones, around four fifths of which show up once; 1.2% to 1.5% is in the top ten. There are many counts of this clone. Each sample came from a Caucasian adult donor living in Nashville, Tennessee. V was trimmed by 7 bases and J by 1 base, leaving 11 bases between them. From germline, CDR1 is SQVTM and CDR2 ANQGSEA. The CDR3 loop spans 12 amino acids.

J is TRBJ2-7 and V is TRBV29-1, with a possible D match to TRBD1 (6 bases). The sequence came from a man aged 18 to 29 in good health. The sequenced sample was memory CD4+ T cells sorted from blood. Subset meaning: CD45RA-negative fraction. The CDR3 DNA reads as TGCAGCGCTATGAGGGGGTCCTACGAGCAGTACTTC. It encodes CSAMRGSYEQYF.